This T cell receptor beta chain was sequenced in a study of cytomegalovirus exposure and HLA in healthy donors. Notes on the study in general: Associated with cytomegalovirus, according to the listing, were 150 to 200 TCR beta chains. In vitro, three CMV-associated chains proved specific for CMV antigens. Most TCR sequences proved rare, with some public TCRs found in many donors.

The CDR3 is 14 residues long. With 8 bases clipped from V and 9 bases from J, the junction kept 11 bases outside the gene matches. Germline V lookup: CDR1 LGHNA, CDR2 YNFKEQ. The count of this clone is one. Its antigen is not known. Sequenced by immunoSEQ multiplex PCR; TCRdb stores in-frame clones only, minus some. This table has tens of thousands of clones, approximately 91% appearing once. The TCR sequence derives from a man aged 30 to 39 in good health and CMV-seronegative. Material: PBMCs. The genes are TRBV4-2 and TRBJ2-1, with 9 nucleotides matching TRBD1. The CDR3 sequence: CASGGDRDGTEQFF. Written as DNA, the CDR3 is TGTGCCAGCGGGGGGGACAGGGACGGCACTGAGCAGTTCTTC.